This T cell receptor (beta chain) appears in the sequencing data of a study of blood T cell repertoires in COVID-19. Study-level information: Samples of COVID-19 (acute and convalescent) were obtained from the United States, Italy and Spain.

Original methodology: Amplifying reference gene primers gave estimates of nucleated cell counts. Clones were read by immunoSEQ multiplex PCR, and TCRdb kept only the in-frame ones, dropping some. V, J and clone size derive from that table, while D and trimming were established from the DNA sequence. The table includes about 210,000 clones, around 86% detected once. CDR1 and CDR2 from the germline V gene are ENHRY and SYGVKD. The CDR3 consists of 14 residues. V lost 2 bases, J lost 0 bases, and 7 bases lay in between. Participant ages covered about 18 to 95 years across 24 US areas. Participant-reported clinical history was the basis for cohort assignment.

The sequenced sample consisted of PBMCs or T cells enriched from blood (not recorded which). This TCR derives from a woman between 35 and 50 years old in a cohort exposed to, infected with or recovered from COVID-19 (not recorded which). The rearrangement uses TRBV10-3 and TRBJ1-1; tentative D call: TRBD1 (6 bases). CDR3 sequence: CAISEGQLNTEAFF. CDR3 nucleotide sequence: TGTGCCATCAGTGAGGGACAGCTGAACACTGAAGCTTTCTTT.